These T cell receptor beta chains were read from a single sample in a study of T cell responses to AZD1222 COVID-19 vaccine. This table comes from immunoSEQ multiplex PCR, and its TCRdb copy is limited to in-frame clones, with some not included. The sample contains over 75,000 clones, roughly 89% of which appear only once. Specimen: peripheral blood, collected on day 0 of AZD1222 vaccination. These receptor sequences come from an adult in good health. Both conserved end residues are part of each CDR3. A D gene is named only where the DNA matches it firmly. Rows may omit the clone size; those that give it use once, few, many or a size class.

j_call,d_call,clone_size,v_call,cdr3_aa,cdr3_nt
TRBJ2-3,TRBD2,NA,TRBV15,CATSRIAGAADTQYF,TGTGCCACCAGCAGAATAGCGGGGGCCGCAGATACGCAGTATTTT
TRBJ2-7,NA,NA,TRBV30,CAWSFGAGYEQYF,TGTGCCTGGAGTTTTGGGGCAGGGTACGAGCAGTACTTC
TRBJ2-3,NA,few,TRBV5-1,CASSLARGPDTQYF,TGCGCCAGCAGCTTGGCGCGAGGCCCAGATACGCAGTATTTT
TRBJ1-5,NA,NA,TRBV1,CTSSQKELRRNQPQHF,TGCACCAGCAGCCAAAAAGAACTGAGAAGGAATCAGCCCCAGCATTTT
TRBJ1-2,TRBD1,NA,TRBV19,CASSTGTGYREGYTF,TGTGCCAGTAGTACCGGGACAGGGTACCGAGAAGGCTACACCTTC
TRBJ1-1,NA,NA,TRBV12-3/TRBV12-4,CASSPSTGRAFF,TGTGCCAGCAGCCCTTCGACAGGTCGGGCTTTCTTT
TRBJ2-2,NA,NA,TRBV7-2,CASSLKAAANTGELFF,TGTGCCAGCAGCTTAAAGGCTGCGGCGAACACCGGGGAGCTGTTTTTT
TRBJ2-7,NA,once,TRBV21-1,CASSKDGQGSHYEQYF,TGTGCCAGCAGCAAAGATGGACAGGGAAGTCACTACGAGCAGTACTTC
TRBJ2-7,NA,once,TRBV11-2,CASSLTSLSGQSYEQYF,TGTGCCAGCAGCTTAACATCCCTGAGCGGGCAGTCCTACGAGCAGTACTTC
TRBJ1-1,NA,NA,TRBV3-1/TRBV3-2,CASSQLGNTEAFF,TGTGCCAGCAGCCAATTGGGGAACACTGAAGCTTTCTTT
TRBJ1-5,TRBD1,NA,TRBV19,CASSRTGADVGQPQHF,TGTGCCAGTAGTAGAACAGGGGCTGACGTTGGTCAGCCCCAGCATTTT
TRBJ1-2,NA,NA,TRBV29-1,CSGADGNYGYTF,TGCAGCGGTGCAGACGGAAACTATGGCTACACCTTC
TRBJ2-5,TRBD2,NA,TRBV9,CASSVASGNGETQYF,TGTGCCAGCAGCGTTGCAAGCGGGAACGGAGAGACCCAGTACTTC
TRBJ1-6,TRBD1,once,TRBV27,CASSDNRGQRPLHF,TGTGCCAGCAGTGACAACAGGGGGCAAAGACCCCTCCACTTT
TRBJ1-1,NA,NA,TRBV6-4,CASSEQGNTEAFF,TGTGCCAGCAGTGAACAGGGAAACACTGAAGCTTTCTTT
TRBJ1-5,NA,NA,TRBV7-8,CASSFLGGDQPQHF,TGTGCCAGCAGTTTCTTGGGTGGAGATCAGCCCCAGCATTTT
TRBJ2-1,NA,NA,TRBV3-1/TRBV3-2,CASSQKGTNEQFF,TGTGCCAGCAGCCAAAAGGGAACCAATGAGCAGTTCTTC
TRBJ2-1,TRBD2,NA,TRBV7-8,CASSFRTSGGTQQFF,TGTGCCAGCAGCTTCCGGACTAGCGGGGGGACACAGCAGTTCTTC
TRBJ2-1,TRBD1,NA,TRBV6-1,CASSEALQQGANEQFF,TGTGCCAGCAGTGAAGCGCTTCAACAGGGGGCGAATGAGCAGTTCTTC
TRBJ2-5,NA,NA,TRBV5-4,CASSHGTARETQYF,TGTGCCAGCAGCCATGGGACCGCGCGGGAGACCCAGTACTTC
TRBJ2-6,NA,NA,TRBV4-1,CASSQGPSGANVLTF,TGCGCCAGCAGCCAAGGACCCTCTGGGGCCAACGTCCTGACTTTC
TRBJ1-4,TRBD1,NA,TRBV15,CATSSSGTGGKNEKLFF,TGTGCCACCAGCAGCTCCGGGACAGGGGGCAAAAATGAAAAACTGTTTTTT
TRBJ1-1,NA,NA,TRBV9,CASSVGGLLNTEAFF,TGTGCCAGCAGCGTAGGGGGACTCTTGAACACTGAAGCTTTCTTT
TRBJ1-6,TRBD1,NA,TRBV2,CASRDRGSGYNSPLHF,TGTGCCAGCAGAGACAGGGGGTCGGGCTATAATTCACCCCTCCACTTT
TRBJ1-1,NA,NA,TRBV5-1,CASSFVVGTEAFF,TGCGCCAGCAGCTTTGTCGTGGGTACTGAAGCTTTCTTT
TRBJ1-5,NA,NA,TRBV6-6,CASSYSSGSNQPQHF,TGTGCCAGCAGTTACTCGTCGGGTAGCAATCAGCCCCAGCATTTT
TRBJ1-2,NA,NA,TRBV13,CASSDQGHGYTF,TGTGCCAGCAGCGACCAGGGGCATGGCTACACCTTC
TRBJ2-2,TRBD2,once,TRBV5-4,CASSSGLAGETGELFF,TGTGCCAGCAGCTCGGGACTAGCGGGGGAAACCGGGGAGCTGTTTTTT
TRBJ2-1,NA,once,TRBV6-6,CASRSPGSYNEQFF,TGTGCCAGCAGGAGCCCCGGGTCCTACAATGAGCAGTTCTTC
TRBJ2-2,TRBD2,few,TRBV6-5,CASSGLVPRTGELFF,TGTGCCAGCAGCGGACTAGTTCCCCGCACCGGGGAGCTGTTTTTT
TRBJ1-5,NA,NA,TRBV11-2,CASSASEDQPQHF,TGTGCCAGCAGCGCAAGTGAGGATCAGCCCCAGCATTTT
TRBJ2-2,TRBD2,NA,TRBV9,CASSYSAGVTGELFF,TGTGCCAGCAGCTACTCAGCGGGGGTTACCGGGGAGCTGTTTTTT
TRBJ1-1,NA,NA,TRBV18,CASSPPQIAVNTEAFF,TGTGCCAGCTCACCACCGCAGATTGCAGTGAACACTGAAGCTTTCTTT
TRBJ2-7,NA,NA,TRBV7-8,CASSLGGGNEQYF,TGTGCCAGCAGCTTAGGAGGGGGAAACGAGCAGTACTTC
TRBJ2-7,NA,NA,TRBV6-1,CASSESEQYF,TGTGCCAGCAGTGAGAGCGAGCAGTACTTC
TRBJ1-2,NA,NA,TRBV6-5,CASSYSRGGGYTF,TGTGCCAGCAGTTACTCAAGGGGCGGCGGCTACACCTTC